This passage covers 9 T cell receptor beta chains from one sample sequenced in a study of cytomegalovirus exposure and HLA in healthy donors. 13 Jbeta primers and 60 Vbeta primers were used for the PCR. The data were produced by immunoSEQ multiplex PCR, yet TCRdb's version contains in-frame clones alone and is incomplete. The ten top clones account for 3.7%, within a sample of about 110,000 clones. The sequencing input was PBMCs. The receptors come from a man aged 30-40 years in good health and CMV-seronegative.

The chain is built from TRBV5-1 and TRBJ2-1, with TRBD1 as a possible D gene (7 bases). Trimming took off 2 bases at V and 9 bases at J, with 18 bases between the two ends. CDR1 SGHRS and CDR2 YFSETQ come from the germline V gene. The CDR3 runs 15 residues. The CDR3 DNA sequence: TGCGCCAGCAGCTTCGGGCAGGGGGGCCCCGGTGAGCAGTTCTTC. Protein: CASSFGQGGPGEQFF.

CDR3 region: CASSLSGGFAKNIQYF. The DNA for the CDR3 is TGTGCCAGCAGTTTATCGGGGGGGTTTGCCAAAAACATTCAGTACTTC. V usage is TRBV27 and J usage is TRBJ2-4, with 7 bases that match TRBD2. Germline V gene sequence: CDR1 MNHEY, CDR2 SMNVEV (reference sequence). CDR3 length: 16 amino acids. V was pared by 0 bases and J by 1 base, with 3 bases of the junction left unmatched.

This chain joins TRBV5-1 and TRBJ2-1, with TRBD1 matching 7 bases. V lost 2 bases and J lost 2; bases outside the gene matches: 7. Germline lookup yields CDR1 SGHRS and CDR2 YFSETQ. This CDR3 is built from 16 residues. The CDR3 DNA sequence: TGCGCCAGCAGCTTTTTAGGGGGCTCTACCTACAATGAGCAGTTCTTC. Its protein is CASSFLGGSTYNEQFF.

The chain uses TRBV10-3 and TRBJ2-7; D uncertain. Looked up from germline, CDR1 is ENHRY and CDR2 is SYGVKD. The CDR3 loop spans 13 amino acids. V lost 3 bases and J lost 2, with 8 bases in between. CDR3 in amino acids: CAISDHSTYEQYF. The CDR3 nucleotides read TGTGCCATCAGTGACCACAGTACCTACGAGCAGTACTTC.

The chain combines TRBV7-9 with TRBJ2-7; D possibly corresponds to TRBD2 (5 bases). V gave up 2 bases and J gave up 2 bases, with 13 bases separating them. The CDR3 runs 15 residues. Germline V CDR1 and CDR2: SEHNR, FQNEAQ (reference sequence). DNA of the CDR3: TGTGCCAGCAGCTTATTCCGGGGAACCCCCTACGAGCAGTACTTC. Translated: CASSLFRGTPYEQYF.

The chain joins TRBV7-9 to TRBJ2-7; 11 bases align to TRBD1. The germline V gene has CDR1 SEHNR and CDR2 FQNEAQ (reference sequence). This CDR3 has 15 residues. V was clipped by 5 bases and J by 7 bases; unmatched bases: 10. In nucleotides, the CDR3 is TGTGCCAGCAGCACCGGACAGGGGGCCTTATGGGAGCAGTACTTC. The encoded protein is CASSTGQGALWEQYF.

This rearrangement joins TRBV6-5 to TRBJ2-7, with a possible D match to TRBD1 (6 bases). Between the trimmed V and J ends, which lost 6 bases and 3 bases, there was a span of 6 bases. The CDR3 is 11 amino acids. Germline lookup yields CDR1 MNHEY and CDR2 SVGAGI. The CDR3 loop reads CASRDSYEQYF. In nucleotides, the CDR3 is TGTGCCAGCAGGGACAGCTACGAGCAGTACTTC.

Remarks on this clone: The junction shows a germline mismatch at one end, possibly a read error. Other DNA sequences in the same sample also yield this CDR3. The gene calls are TRBV6-6 and TRBJ1-5; D is unclear. The CDR3 is 14 residues long. The V gene's germline CDR1 is MNHNY and CDR2 SVGAGI (reference sequence). The CDR3 is CASSYSYSNQPQHF. The CDR3 DNA sequence: TGTGCCAGCAGTTACTCGTATAGCAATCAGCCCCAGCACTTT.

The chain's CDR3 is CATSREGRGGEETQYF. For the CDR3, the DNA is TGTGCCACCAGCAGAGAGGGTCGGGGGGGAGAAGAGACCCAGTACTTC. The chain combines TRBV15 with TRBJ2-5, with TRBD2 identical over 8 bases. The CDR3 loop spans 16 amino acids. V lost 0 bases and J lost 3; bases outside the gene matches: 6. Looked up from germline, CDR1 is LNHNV and CDR2 is YYDKDF (reference sequence).